The 20 T cell receptor beta chains given below trace back to one sample, sequenced in a study of early T cells in non-severe SARS-CoV-2 infection. TCRdb itself ran the 5' RACE reads through MiXCR, one entry per CDR3 protein. The table records roughly 110,000 distinct CDR3 sequences, approximately 10% of them present only once. Material for sequencing was whole blood. All receptors come from an adult who was a healthcare worker with PCR-confirmed SARS-CoV-2 infection or an uninfected control (not recorded which).

This clonotype has a count of ten or more. This chain uses TRBV12-3 or TRBV12-4 with TRBJ2-1; D gene unclear. This CDR3 comprises 15 residues. Trimming cost V 3 bases and J 2 bases, with 11 bases left between them. CDR3 region: CASSFAALPYNEQFF. The CDR3 DNA reads TGTGCCAGCAGTTTCGCGGCCCTGCCCTACAATGAGCAGTTCTTC.

This chain joins TRBV7-3 and TRBJ1-1; D is unclear. V lost 5 bases, J lost 1 base, and 8 bases lay in between. Per germline, CDR1 SGHTA and CDR2 FQGTGA. This CDR3 is 13 amino acids long. Here the CDR3 DNA reads TGTGCCAGCAGCGAGGGCCCGAACACTGAAGCTTTCTTT. This gives the protein CASSEGPNTEAFF.

The sample holds many counts of this clonotype. The chain is built from TRBV7-3 and TRBJ1-1; D may be TRBD1 (5 bases). CDR1 and CDR2 (germline): SGHTA, FQGTGA. The CDR3 totals 13 residues. The ends were cut back, 5 bases at V and 2 bases at J, with 9 bases in the middle. The CDR3 spells CASSGDGNTEAFF. Written as DNA, the CDR3 is TGTGCCAGCAGCGGGGACGGTAACACTGAAGCTTTCTTT.

This sequence joins TRBV5-1 and TRBJ2-7; 10 bases map to TRBD2. V was clipped by 0 bases and J by 4 bases; unmatched bases: 4. In germline, CDR1 is SGHRS, CDR2 YFSETQ. This CDR3 has 15 residues. The CDR3 region is CASSLEGLAVYEQYF. The CDR3 DNA sequence: TGCGCCAGCAGCTTGGAAGGACTAGCGGTATACGAGCAGTACTTC.

The chain joins TRBV18 to TRBJ2-7; 11 bases line up with TRBD1. The CDR3 sequence is 17 residues long. The germline gives CDR1 KGHSH, CDR2 LQKENI. The ends lost 3 bases at V and 8 bases at J; junction bases unmatched: 15. The CDR3 is CASSPYVPGQGVEKQYF. As DNA, the CDR3 is TGTGCCAGCTCACCCTACGTTCCGGGACAGGGGGTCGAGAAGCAGTACTTC.

This clonotype was observed a few times. The genes are TRBV11-2 and TRBJ1-2; tentatively, D is TRBD1 (6 bases). The CDR3 extends over 12 amino acids. From germline, CDR1 is SGHAT and CDR2 FQNNGV. V was clipped by 4 bases and J by 10 bases, with 13 bases between them. The CDR3 DNA is TGTGCCAGCAGCTCAGCGAGGGGGAACTACACCTTC. Translating gives CASSSARGNYTF.

The J gene is TRBJ2-1, the V gene TRBV15; TRBD2 aligns across 7 bases. The CDR3 loop spans 15 amino acids. The germline gives CDR1 LNHNV, CDR2 YYDKDF (reference sequence). Germline trimming cut 1 base from V and 6 bases from J; bases unmatched to any gene: 6. DNA for the CDR3: TGTGCCACCAGCAGAGTTGGGAGGGTGGGCAATGAGCAGTTCTTC. It specifies CATSRVGRVGNEQFF.

This clonotype was counted ten times or more. The gene calls are TRBV29-1 and TRBJ1-1; a weak D match, TRBD1 (6 bases). This CDR3 is 14 amino acids long. CDR1 and CDR2 from the germline V gene are SQVTM and ANQGSEA. Trimming removed 4 bases at V and 3 bases at J, with 15 bases between. In DNA form, the CDR3 reads TGCAGCGTTGGCGCGACAGGAACCCACACTGAAGCTTTCTTT. Protein product: CSVGATGTHTEAFF.

The chain uses TRBV20-1 and TRBJ2-1, with 10 bases matching TRBD2. This CDR3 has 14 amino acids. CDR1 DFQATT and CDR2 SNEGSKA come from the germline V gene (reference sequence). V trimming: 6 bases; J trimming: 9 bases; junction bases outside the gene matches: 11. The CDR3 nucleotides are TGCAGTGCGAGACCGGGACTAGCGTTTGGTGAGCAGTTCTTC. Translation gives CSARPGLAFGEQFF.

This clonotype has just a few counts. Germline and junction disagree at one end, which may indicate a read error. As DNA, the CDR3 is TGTGTCAGCCACTTAGGGGATACGCAGTATTTT. It translates to CVSHLGDTQYF. J is TRBJ2-3 and V is TRBV5-6; D remains ambiguous. The CDR3 totals 11 residues. Germline V CDR1 and CDR2: SGHDT, YYEEEE. Full variable domain (remainder filled in from reference TRBV5-6 and TRBJ2-3): DAGVTQSPTHLIKTRGQQVTLRCSPKSGHDTVSWYQQALGQGPQFIFQYYEEEERQRGNFPDRFSGHQFPNYSSELNVNALLLGDSALYLCVSHLGDTQYFGPGTRLTVL.

This clonotype turned up a few times. The V and J genes are TRBV30 and TRBJ2-2; TRBD1 matches 10 bases. This CDR3 is 15 amino acids long. V lost 8 bases to trimming and J lost 6 bases; unmatched junction nucleotides: 12. In germline, CDR1 is GTSNPN, CDR2 SVGIG (reference sequence). The CDR3: CALDGKDRGSGELFF. In DNA, the CDR3 is TGTGCCCTGGACGGAAAGGACAGGGGGTCCGGGGAGCTGTTTTTT.

The chain employs TRBV18 and TRBJ2-3; the D gene is possibly TRBD2 (6 bases). Germline V CDR1 and CDR2: KGHSH, LQKENI. This CDR3 region has 16 residues. V dropped 3 bases and J dropped 6 bases, with 19 bases sitting between them. CDR3 sequence reads: CASSPFRGRLEDTQYF. CDR3 bases: TGTGCCAGCTCACCCTTTCGAGGGAGGTTGGAGGATACGCAGTATTTT.

Many counts were recorded for this clonotype. The rearrangement joins TRBV5-4 to TRBJ2-6; TRBD2 aligns across 12 bases. V lost 4 bases, J lost 0 bases, and 5 bases stayed unmatched. The CDR3 spans 18 residues. The V gene's germline CDR1 is SGHNT and CDR2 YYREEE (reference sequence). CDR3: CASSPRLAGDSGANVLTF. The CDR3 DNA reads as TGTGCCAGCAGCCCAAGACTAGCGGGAGACTCTGGGGCCAACGTCCTGACTTTC. The whole variable domain, filled in from reference TRBV5-4 and TRBJ2-6, reads ETGVTQSPTHLIKTRGQQVTLRCSSQSGHNTVSWYQQALGQGPQFIFQYYREEENGRGNFPPRFSGLQFPNYSSELNVNALELDDSALYLCASSPRLAGDSGANVLTFGAGSRLTVL.

V gene TRBV5-1 combines with J gene TRBJ1-4; 9 nucleotides agree with TRBD1. Germline CDR1 and CDR2: SGHRS and YFSETQ. With 4 bases clipped from V and 7 bases from J, the junction kept 5 bases outside the gene matches. The CDR3 is 14 residues long. In nucleotides, the CDR3 is TGCGCCAGCAGCCTGGGACAGGGTCCTGAAAAACTGTTTTTT. It codes for CASSLGQGPEKLFF.

This clonotype has only a few counts. The J gene is TRBJ2-2, the V gene TRBV9; D gene unclear. This CDR3 has 16 amino acids. Trimming took 0 bases from V and 4 from J, leaving 13 bases between them. Germline V gene lookup returns CDR1 SGDLS and CDR2 YYNGEE. The CDR3 sequence is CASSVAEPLSTGELFF. In DNA, the CDR3 is TGTGCCAGCAGCGTAGCTGAGCCTTTAAGCACCGGGGAGCTGTTTTTT.

This clonotype occurred a few times. The chain joins TRBV28 to TRBJ1-2; D may be TRBD1 (6 bases). The V end was cut by 5 bases, the J end by 4 bases, with 11 bases between. The V gene's germline CDR1 is MDHEN and CDR2 SYDVKM. CDR3 length: 13 residues. The CDR3, as DNA: TGTGCCAGCAGTCCGATGGGGGCCTATGGCTACACCTTC. Its protein product is CASSPMGAYGYTF.

The chain combines TRBV11-2 with TRBJ2-3; 9 positions agree with TRBD2. V was clipped by 2 bases and J by 6 bases; unmatched bases: 9. The CDR3 loop spans 16 amino acids. CDR1 and CDR2 (germline): SGHAT, FQNNGV. The CDR3 DNA reads as TGTGCCAGCAGCTTAATAGTTGGCGGGAGGGCCGATACGCAGTATTTT. It is translated as CASSLIVGGRADTQYF.

This clonotype showed up many times. This chain uses TRBV20-1 with TRBJ2-5, with 11 nucleotides matching TRBD2. Germline assignment: CDR1 DFQATT and CDR2 SNEGSKA (reference sequence). This CDR3 contains 18 residues. The V gene end was trimmed by 6 bases and the J gene end by 5 bases; junction bases not matched to a gene: 20. Here the CDR3 DNA reads TGCAGTGCCCTAATCCCTCCGATGACTAGCGGGACCAGGGAGACCCAGTACTTC. It translates to CSALIPPMTSGTRETQYF.

In its sample, this clonotype was seen a few times. V usage is TRBV7-2 and J usage is TRBJ2-1, with D possibly matching TRBD1 (5 bases). CDR1 is SGHTA, CDR2 FQGNSA, per germline. V was pared by 8 bases and J by 0 bases, with 11 bases between. This CDR3 is 14 amino acids long. DNA for the CDR3: TGTGCCAGCGCCAGACAGAGCTCCTACAATGAGCAGTTCTTC. Protein sequence: CASARQSSYNEQFF.

There are many counts of this clonotype. The chain has TRBV5-6 and TRBJ2-7; unclear D gene. V lost 0 bases and J 1 base, leaving 14 bases between the germline ends. The length of the CDR3 is 16 residues. CDR1 SGHDT and CDR2 YYEEEE come from the germline V gene. The CDR3: CASSLGQTSLSYEQYF. In DNA form, the CDR3 reads TGTGCCAGCAGCTTGGGGCAGACATCCCTTTCCTACGAGCAGTACTTC.